These 2 T cell receptor beta chains were all obtained from the same sample, sequenced in a study of graft-versus-host responses after intestinal transplantation. Data came from immunoSEQ multiplex PCR; TCRdb stores just in-frame clones and leaves some out. The sample comprises about 20,000 clones, roughly 37% of which are singletons, and about 0.99% rests with the top ten. The material sequenced was alloreactive CD4+ T cells from a mixed lymphocyte reaction culture, taken before intestinal transplant. Subset of the sample: CFSE-low proliferating T cells sorted from approximately 6-day pre-transplant mixed lymphocyte reaction (GvH or HvG direction). The receptors derive from a human patient who received an intestinal transplant.

This clone was counted between two and nine times. J is TRBJ1-5 and V is TRBV19, with TRBD1 matching 10 bases. Germline V gives CDR1 LNHDA, CDR2 SQIVND (reference sequence). CDR3 size: 15 residues. Trimming removed 5 bases from V and 8 bases from J; junction bases left unmatched: 9. Here the CDR3 DNA reads TGTGCCAGTAGTTCCGATTGGGACAGGGGTAAGCCCCAGCATTTT. Translating it yields CASSSDWDRGKPQHF.

The chain uses TRBV4-1 and TRBJ2-1; D tentatively fits TRBD1 or TRBD2 (5 bases each). The CDR3 has 16 amino acids. Germline CDR1 and CDR2: MGHRA and YSYEKL. V was cut by 0 bases and J by 4 bases, with 13 bases left in between. The CDR3 region is CASSQEFLWGYNEQFF. CDR3 bases: TGCGCCAGCAGCCAAGAATTTCTTTGGGGGTACAATGAGCAGTTCTTC.